Below are 26 T cell receptor beta chains sequenced from a single sample in a study of T-cell memory formation after mild COVID-19. TCRdb itself ran the 5' RACE reads through MiXCR, one entry per CDR3 protein. The sample carries roughly 49,000 distinct CDR3 sequences, roughly 27% recorded once. The sequenced sample was PBMCs or a T cell subset sorted from them (not recorded which). The receptor set was obtained from a man between 18 and 29 years old who had mild COVID-19 (a few samples of this study predate the infection). Cell type and time point are not known.

V gene TRBV11-2 combines with J gene TRBJ2-7; no definite D call. Per the germline V gene, CDR1 is SGHAT and CDR2 is FQNNGV. V was trimmed by 1 base and J by 3 bases, leaving 7 bases between them. The CDR3 spans 13 residues. The CDR3 coding sequence is TGTGCCAGCAGCTTAGGGAATCTCTACGAGCAGTACTTC. Residues: CASSLGNLYEQYF.

The rearrangement links TRBV20-1 to TRBJ2-3; 11 bases fit TRBD2. Per the germline V gene, CDR1 is DFQATT and CDR2 is SNEGSKA (reference sequence). V was clipped by 0 bases and J by 6 bases; unmatched bases: 5. This CDR3 has 15 residues. CDR3 DNA: TGCAGTGCTAGAGATGTAGCGGGGGGGCCTGATACGCAGTATTTT. Translated, it gives CSARDVAGGPDTQYF.

This clonotype was counted at least ten times. This chain joins TRBV12-3 or TRBV12-4 and TRBJ2-7, with TRBD1 identical over 9 bases. V shed 9 bases and J 6 bases; nucleotides not matched to a gene: 12. CDR3 length: 14 amino acids. The CDR3 loop reads CASSRAGQGIEQYF. In DNA, the CDR3 is TGTGCCAGTTCCAGGGCCGGACAGGGGATCGAGCAGTACTTC.

The chain combines TRBV7-7 with TRBJ1-1, with 7 bases identical to TRBD1. The CDR3 is 13 residues long. In germline, CDR1 is SSHAT, CDR2 FNYEAQ (reference sequence). The CDR3: CASAQGVNTEAFF. The CDR3 DNA sequence: TGTGCTAGCGCCCAGGGGGTTAACACTGAAGCTTTCTTT.

This clonotype was picked up a small number of times. The chain recombines TRBV23-1 with TRBJ2-2; 9 positions match TRBD1. TRBV23-1 is an open reading frame, and its role is uncertain. CDR3 size: 14 residues. Losses at the gene ends were 6 bases for V and 7 bases for J; bases not matched to a gene: 6. CDR3 sequence (DNA): TGCGCCAGCAGGGGACAGGGCCAAGGCGGGGAGCTGTTTTTT. This sequence encodes CASRGQGQGGELFF.

The chain couples TRBV7-9 to TRBJ1-1, with 9 bases identical to TRBD1. The V gene end was trimmed by 5 bases and the J gene end by 4 bases; junction bases not matched to a gene: 11. Per the germline V gene, CDR1 is SEHNR and CDR2 is FQNEAQ (reference sequence). This CDR3 is 16 amino acids long. The CDR3 DNA reads as TGTGCCAGCAGCCCACAGGGGGCTGTATTATCCACTGAAGCTTTCTTT. Translation gives CASSPQGAVLSTEAFF.

This clonotype counts as medium-sized. The chain couples TRBV12-3 or TRBV12-4 to TRBJ2-3; unclear D gene. The CDR3 covers 11 residues. Trimming shortened V by 2 bases and J by 3 bases, and 0 bases separated the two germline ends. CDR3 sequence: CASSLTDTQYF. Here the CDR3 DNA reads TGTGCCAGCAGTTTAACAGATACGCAGTATTTT.

The genes are TRBV9 and TRBJ2-7; a possible D gene is TRBD1 (5 bases). The germline V gene encodes CDR1 SGDLS and CDR2 YYNGEE. This CDR3 spans 12 amino acids. Trimming removed 3 bases at V and 7 bases at J, with 11 bases between. This CDR3 reads CASSGQGAEQYF. CDR3 in DNA: TGTGCCAGCAGCGGTCAAGGGGCTGAGCAGTACTTC. Combining the CDR3 with reference TRBV9 and TRBJ2-7 gives the whole variable domain DSGVTQTPKHLITATGQRVTLRCSPRSGDLSVYWYQQSLDQGLQFLIQYYNGEERAKGNILERFSAQQFPDLHSELNLSSLELGDSALYFCASSGQGAEQYFGPGTRLTVT.

The rearrangement joins TRBV4-1 to TRBJ1-4, with D hard to call. CDR3 length: 15 amino acids. The V gene lost 7 bases and the J gene lost 1 base, with 13 bases spanning the gap. In germline, CDR1 is MGHRA, CDR2 YSYEKL. The CDR3 sequence: CASMGPSGTNEKLFF. DNA of the CDR3: TGCGCCAGCATGGGCCCCTCGGGAACTAATGAAAAACTGTTTTTT.

The chain employs TRBV6-5 and TRBJ2-7; TRBD2 matches at 10 bases. J was trimmed by 2 bases and V by 0 bases; bases with no gene match: 7. This CDR3 is built from 17 residues. Germline V gene data show CDR1 as MNHEY and CDR2 as SVGAGI. The CDR3 region has the DNA TGTGCCAGCAGTTACTCGACCGCTAGCGGGGGAGCCTACGAGCAGTACTTC. This translates into CASSYSTASGGAYEQYF.

The table lists this clonotype with a few counts. This chain connects TRBV3-1 to TRBJ2-7; no clear D. There are 15 residues in the CDR3. Germline V gene sequence: CDR1 LGHDT, CDR2 YNNKEL (reference sequence). Trimming removed 0 bases from V and 4 bases from J, with 13 bases in between. The CDR3 nucleotides read TGTGCCAGCAGCCAAGACTATGGGTACGGTTACGAGCAGTACTTC. Encoded protein: CASSQDYGYGYEQYF.

This clonotype was recorded a few times. The gene calls are TRBV29-1 and TRBJ1-2; a possible D gene is TRBD1 (5 bases). This CDR3 is 13 amino acids long. V was pared by 7 bases and J by 4 bases, with 16 bases between. The germline gives CDR1 SQVTM, CDR2 ANQGSEA. The CDR3 coding sequence is TGCAGCGCACCAGACGGGACGGGCTATGGCTACACCTTC. Protein: CSAPDGTGYGYTF.

J is TRBJ1-2 and V is TRBV3-1; TRBD1 aligns across 12 bases. Trimming cost V 5 bases and J 8 bases; bases outside gene matches: 3. This CDR3 is built from 13 residues. Germline CDR1 and CDR2: LGHDT and YNNKEL (reference sequence). The CDR3 DNA follows: TGTGCCAGCAGCGGGACAGGGGGCAGGGGCTACACCTTC. It translates to CASSGTGGRGYTF. Full variable domain (outside the CDR3, taken from reference TRBV3-1 and TRBJ1-2): DTAVSQTPKYLVTQMGNDKSIKCEQNLGHDTMYWYKQDSKKFLKIMFSYNNKELIINETVPNRFSPKSPDKAHLNLHINSLELGDSAVYFCASSGTGGRGYTFGSGTRLTVV.

This clonotype was observed a handful of times. The chain couples TRBV6-2 or TRBV6-3 to TRBJ2-2, with D possibly being TRBD1 or TRBD2 (6 bases each). V lost 8 bases to trimming and J lost 3 bases, with 13 bases between them. Germline V CDR1 and CDR2: MNHEY, SVGEGT. The CDR3 totals 14 residues. CDR3 sequence (DNA): TGTGCCAGCCTCCGGGGGCTGGACACCGGGGAGCTGTTTTTT. This gives the protein CASLRGLDTGELFF.

The rearrangement links TRBV5-4 to TRBJ1-4, with D unclear. Germline V gene data show CDR1 as SGHNT and CDR2 as YYREEE (reference sequence). V lost 4 bases, J lost 5 bases, and 12 bases lay in between. This CDR3 has 14 residues. The CDR3 nucleotides are TGTGCCAGCAGCCTGCGCGGGCTAAATGAAAAACTGTTTTTT. Its translation is CASSLRGLNEKLFF.

This clonotype was observed a handful of times. V and J are TRBV15 and TRBJ2-1; no definite D call. Deletions cut 0 bases from V and 6 bases from J, with 6 bases between. There are 13 residues in the CDR3. Per germline, CDR1 LNHNV and CDR2 YYDKDF (reference sequence). CDR3 nucleotide sequence: TGTGCCACCAGCAGAGAGGCCTCCAATGAGCAGTTCTTC. This codes for CATSREASNEQFF.

This sequence joins TRBV6-2 or TRBV6-3 and TRBJ2-1; D uncertain. Deletions cut 2 bases from V and 8 bases from J, with 13 bases between. This CDR3 region has 14 residues. From germline, CDR1 is MNHEY and CDR2 SVGEGT. CDR3 DNA sequence: TGTGCCAGCAGTTACGACGGTCCCCTAGATGAGCAGTTCTTC. This sequence encodes CASSYDGPLDEQFF.

The J gene is TRBJ2-4, the V gene TRBV21-1; the DNA was not used to check the table's D call, TRBD2. TRBV21-1 is listed as a pseudogene. The CDR3 length is 11 residues. The CDR3 DNA is TGTGCCAGCAGACCGGAGGACATTCAGTACTTC. It is translated as CASRPEDIQYF.

The J gene is TRBJ2-5, the V gene TRBV28; 7 bases are a match to TRBD1. The ends lost 1 base at V and 2 bases at J; junction bases unmatched: 7. CDR3 length equals 16 residues. CDR1 MDHEN and CDR2 SYDVKM come from the germline V gene. DNA for the CDR3: TGTGCCAGCAGTTTATTTAGGACAGGACAACAAGAGACCCAGTACTTC. The encoded protein is CASSLFRTGQQETQYF.

This clonotype was counted between two and nine times. This chain joins TRBV2 and TRBJ2-3, with 8 bases fitting TRBD1. The CDR3 extends over 14 amino acids. From germline, CDR1 is SNHLY and CDR2 FYNNEI. Unmatched junction bases numbered 4, after V lost 6 bases and J lost 2 bases. DNA for the CDR3: TGTGCCAGCAGGGGGACAGGAACCACAGATACGCAGTATTTT. Its translation: CASRGTGTTDTQYF.

This clonotype showed up just a few times. The V gene is TRBV4-1, the J gene TRBJ1-1; no clear D gene. The CDR3 is 14 amino acids. Germline V lookup: CDR1 MGHRA, CDR2 YSYEKL. Trimming left V 4 bases short and J 5 bases short, with 14 bases between. The CDR3 region is CASSPTPRGTEAFF. The CDR3 region has the DNA TGCGCCAGCAGCCCGACCCCTCGGGGTACTGAAGCTTTCTTT.

This clonotype was recorded a few times. The chain combines TRBV4-2 with TRBJ2-1, with a weak D call TRBD2 (6 bases). V lost 1 base to trimming and J lost 9 bases, with 13 bases between them. CDR1 and CDR2 from the germline V gene are LGHNA and YNFKEQ. The CDR3 has 14 residues. The DNA of the CDR3 is TGTGCCAGCAGCCAAGTCGGAGGGGTACCTGAGCAGTTCTTC. This encodes CASSQVGGVPEQFF.

This clonotype was observed a handful of times. V gene TRBV15 combines with J gene TRBJ2-2; D might be TRBD2 (5 bases). Germline V gene data show CDR1 as LNHNV and CDR2 as YYDKDF (reference sequence). V lost 3 bases and J lost 2, with 10 bases in between. The CDR3 is 15 amino acids. The CDR3 bases are TGTGCCACCAGCAGTCGAGGGTTAAACACCGGGGAGCTGTTTTTT. Translation: CATSSRGLNTGELFF.

The chain couples TRBV7-2 to TRBJ2-3; TRBD2 matches at 9 bases. Losses at the gene ends were 1 base for V and 2 bases for J; bases not matched to a gene: 4. The germline CDR1 and CDR2 sequences are SGHTA and FQGNSA. The CDR3 is 16 residues long. The CDR3 loop is CASSLVAGAITDTQYF. CDR3 coding DNA: TGTGCCAGCAGCTTAGTAGCGGGGGCTATCACAGATACGCAGTATTTT. The complete variable domain, with remaining parts taken from reference TRBV7-2 and TRBJ2-3, reads GAGVSQSPSNKVTEKGKDVELRCDPISGHTALYWYRQSLGQGLEFLIYFQGNSAPDKSGLPSDRFSAERTGGSVSTLTIQRTQQEDSAVYLCASSLVAGAITDTQYFGPGTRLTVL.

This clonotype was counted a few times. The chain is built from TRBV7-7 and TRBJ2-7; the D is unclear. In germline, CDR1 is SSHAT, CDR2 FNYEAQ (reference sequence). Between the trimmed V and J ends, which lost 2 bases and 0 bases, there was a span of 5 bases. The CDR3 totals 13 residues. The CDR3 is CASSLSSSYEQYF. Written as DNA, the CDR3 is TGTGCCAGCAGCTTATCGAGCTCCTACGAGCAGTACTTC.

This rearrangement joins TRBV11-2 to TRBJ2-5, with D possibly matching TRBD2 (6 bases). This CDR3 has 18 residues. Germline CDR1 reads SGHAT; CDR2 reads FQNNGV. V dropped 5 bases and J dropped 5 bases, with 27 bases sitting between them. CDR3 in amino acids: CASSPMTGSGISRETQYF. Written as DNA, the CDR3 is TGTGCCAGCAGCCCCATGACCGGGAGCGGAATATCAAGGGAGACCCAGTACTTC. The full variable domain, its missing parts supplied by reference TRBV11-2 and TRBJ2-5, is EAGVAQSPRYKIIEKRQSVAFWCNPISGHATLYWYQQILGQGPKLLIQFQNNGVVDDSQLPKDRFSAERLKGVDSTLKIQPAKLEDSAVYLCASSPMTGSGISRETQYFGPGTRLLVL.